The 27 T cell receptor beta chains below were found in one sample sequenced in a study of cytomegalovirus exposure and HLA in healthy donors. Both 60 Vbeta primers and 13 Jbeta primers went into the PCR. The protocol was immunoSEQ multiplex PCR, while the TCRdb copy is restricted to in-frame clones and leaves out a portion. This sample has about 180,000 clones, with about 77% found just once. Sample: PBMCs. The receptor source for this set is a man in his fifties or sixties in good health and CMV-seronegative.

The chain recombines TRBV15 with TRBJ2-1, with TRBD2 matching 8 bases. Germline CDR1 reads LNHNV; CDR2 reads YYDKDF (reference sequence). After removal of 1 base from V and 6 bases from J, the junction contained 5 bases not matched to a gene. This CDR3 is built from 15 residues. The CDR3 is CATSRVTGTSNEQFF. The DNA of the CDR3 is TGTGCCACCAGCAGAGTAACAGGGACTAGCAATGAGCAGTTCTTC.

The V and J genes are TRBV19 and TRBJ2-2; D remains ambiguous. The CDR3 extends over 15 amino acids. Trimming left V 2 bases short and J 1 base short, with 8 bases between. CDR1 is LNHDA, CDR2 SQIVND, per germline (reference sequence). The CDR3 loop is CASSILHLNTGELFF. CDR3 in DNA: TGTGCCAGTAGTATATTACATTTGAACACCGGGGAGCTGTTTTTT. Supplemented by reference TRBV19 and TRBJ2-2, the full variable domain reads DGGITQSPKYLFRKEGQNVTLSCEQNLNHDAMYWYRQDPGQGLRLIYYSQIVNDFQKGDIAEGYSVSREKKESFPLTVTSAQKNPTAFYLCASSILHLNTGELFFGEGSRLTVL.

This clone has just one count. The chain uses TRBV10-3 and TRBJ1-2, with a weak D call TRBD1 (5 bases). The CDR3 is 16 amino acids. In germline, CDR1 is ENHRY, CDR2 SYGVKD. V dropped 3 bases and J dropped 6 bases, with 20 bases sitting between them. The CDR3: CAISDRTRGGSDGYTF. The CDR3 DNA follows: TGTGCCATCAGTGACAGGACACGGGGGGGAAGCGATGGCTACACCTTC.

The gene calls are TRBV5-1 and TRBJ1-6, with 9 bases lining up with TRBD1. In germline, CDR1 is SGHRS, CDR2 YFSETQ. J was trimmed by 9 bases and V by 0 bases; bases with no gene match: 4. This CDR3 is 15 amino acids long. The CDR3 loop reads CASSLGTGVVSPLHF. The CDR3, as DNA: TGCGCCAGCAGCTTGGGGACAGGGGTAGTTTCACCCCTCCACTTT.

This clone was seen a few times. The chain links TRBV28 to TRBJ2-3; 10 bases are shared with TRBD2. V was pared by 8 bases and J by 4 bases, with 12 bases of the junction left unmatched. The V gene's germline CDR1 is MDHEN and CDR2 SYDVKM. The length of the CDR3 is 16 residues. CDR3 sequence reads: CASLWGASGSSDTQYF. The CDR3 bases are TGTGCCAGCCTCTGGGGGGCTAGCGGGAGTTCAGATACGCAGTATTTT.

CDR3 sequence reads: CASSVGDRGRGYGYTF. The CDR3 DNA is TGTGCCAGCAGCGTAGGCGACAGGGGGCGCGGGTATGGCTACACCTTC. V usage is TRBV9 and J usage is TRBJ1-2, with TRBD1 matching over 10 bases. CDR1 and CDR2 from the germline V gene are SGDLS and YYNGEE. This CDR3 is built from 16 residues. V gave up 0 bases and J gave up 5 bases; unmatched junction bases: 7.

Of note for this clone: The sample has other DNA sequences that encode this CDR3 too. V gene TRBV9 combines with J gene TRBJ2-7, with 12 positions matching TRBD1. V lost 0 bases to trimming and J lost 4 bases; unmatched junction nucleotides: 5. The CDR3 consists of 16 residues. Germline CDR1 is SGDLS and CDR2 is YYNGEE. CDR3 sequence: CASSVAGQGAIYEQYF. The CDR3 bases are TGTGCCAGCAGCGTAGCGGGACAGGGGGCGATATACGAGCAGTACTTC.

The count of this clone is one. The chain links TRBV6-5 to TRBJ1-2, with D possibly being TRBD1 (5 bases). The V gene lost 5 bases and the J gene lost 7 bases, with 20 bases spanning the gap. Germline V gives CDR1 MNHEY, CDR2 SVGAGI. The CDR3 spans 15 residues. The CDR3 DNA reads as TGTGCCAGCAGTCGACCCCGGCTAGGGGCTGGTGGCTACACCTTC. Translated: CASSRPRLGAGGYTF.

The rearrangement links TRBV12-5 to TRBJ2-3; TRBD2 is a possible D gene (6 bases). The CDR3 has 14 residues. Germline lookup yields CDR1 LGHNT and CDR2 FRNRAP. V was trimmed by 6 bases and J by 3 bases, leaving 13 bases between them. The CDR3 loop is CASGQSGLTDTQYF. The CDR3 DNA follows: TGTGCTAGTGGCCAAAGCGGGCTAACAGATACGCAGTATTTT.

This clone was detected a few times. This sequence joins TRBV7-2 and TRBJ1-5; no firm D call. The CDR3 totals 12 residues. In germline, CDR1 is SGHTA, CDR2 FQGNSA. Between the trimmed V and J ends, which lost 3 bases and 6 bases, there was a span of 6 bases. CDR3 protein: CASSLQFQPQHF. The CDR3 coding sequence is TGTGCCAGCAGCTTGCAGTTTCAGCCCCAGCATTTT.

This clone was counted a few times. The V call is TRBV7-9, the J call TRBJ1-5; TRBD1 matches at 8 bases. Per germline, CDR1 SEHNR and CDR2 FQNEAQ (reference sequence). The V gene end was trimmed by 5 bases and the J gene end by 6 bases; junction bases not matched to a gene: 6. The CDR3 loop spans 14 amino acids. The CDR3 protein is CASSAGQGSQPQHF. As DNA, the CDR3 is TGTGCCAGCAGCGCAGGACAGGGAAGTCAGCCCCAGCATTTT.

The chain is built from TRBV27 and TRBJ2-2; 11 bases are a match to TRBD1. The CDR3 has 16 residues. Trimming at V came to 2 bases and at J to 5 bases, leaving 4 bases not matched to a gene. Germline V CDR1 and CDR2: MNHEY, SMNVEV (reference sequence). The CDR3 loop is CASSLPGTGGTGELFF. The CDR3 bases are TGTGCCAGCAGTTTACCCGGGACAGGGGGGACCGGGGAGCTGTTTTTT.

This chain joins TRBV5-5 and TRBJ2-2; D remains ambiguous. V dropped 4 bases and J dropped 7 bases, with 11 bases sitting between them. CDR3 length: 13 amino acids. The germline CDR1 and CDR2 sequences are SGHKS and YYEKEE (reference sequence). CDR3 coding DNA: TGTGCCAGCAGCCCGTGGGCAGGCGGGGAGCTGTTTTTT. As protein: CASSPWAGGELFF.

This clone showed up just once. The chain couples TRBV30 to TRBJ2-2; D gene uncertain. There are 15 residues in the CDR3. V lost 0 bases and J lost 1, with 9 bases in between. CDR1 is GTSNPN, CDR2 SVGIG, per germline (reference sequence). In DNA, the CDR3 is TGTGCCTGGAGTGTACTCAGGAAGAACACCGGGGAGCTGTTTTTT. This translates into CAWSVLRKNTGELFF.

The J gene is TRBJ1-1, the V gene TRBV23-1; 7 nucleotides align to TRBD1. TRBV23-1 is reported as an ORF; its role is uncertain. CDR3 size: 16 residues. The trim removed 2 bases at V and 5 bases at J, leaving 11 bases unmatched. This CDR3 is CASSQLTGRGRTEAFF. The CDR3 region has the DNA TGCGCCAGCAGTCAACTGACAGGGAGAGGAAGGACTGAAGCTTTCTTT.

Turning to this clone: The conserved phenylalanine or tryptophan normally closing the CDR3 is absent here, so this likely arose from a read error. The V and J genes are TRBV5-1 and TRBJ1-1, with a tentative D call TRBD1 (5 bases). Germline assignment: CDR1 SGHRS and CDR2 YFSETQ. The CDR3 runs 16 residues. V was pared by 4 bases and J by 0 bases, with 16 bases between. CDR3 sequence: CASSPGRFNMNTEAFL. CDR3 coding DNA: TGCGCCAGCAGCCCAGGGCGATTCAACATGAACACTGAAGCTTTCCTT.

The chain has TRBV6-1 and TRBJ1-5, with 8 bases aligning to TRBD1. Per the germline V gene, CDR1 is MNHNS and CDR2 is SASEGT. With 4 bases clipped from V and 6 bases from J, the junction kept 8 bases outside the gene matches. The CDR3 is made up of 15 amino acids. CDR3 in DNA: TGTGCCAGCAGTGTGTTCCAGGGGGCGAGTCAGCCCCAGCATTTT. Protein: CASSVFQGASQPQHF.

The gene calls are TRBV5-1 and TRBJ1-1; perhaps TRBD1 as D (5 bases). Germline assignment: CDR1 SGHRS and CDR2 YFSETQ. The CDR3 is 13 amino acids. V was clipped by 2 bases and J by 1 base, with 6 bases between them. CDR3 in amino acids: CASSFGQNTEAFF. Here the CDR3 DNA reads TGCGCCAGCAGCTTTGGACAGAACACTGAAGCTTTCTTT.

The chain employs TRBV15 and TRBJ1-2, with 9 nucleotides matching TRBD1. Losses at the gene ends were 3 bases for V and 2 bases for J; bases not matched to a gene: 4. The CDR3 is made up of 15 amino acids. Germline CDR1 and CDR2: LNHNV and YYDKDF (reference sequence). In DNA, the CDR3 is TGTGCCACCAGCAGGCCCGGGACAGGGAACTATGGCTACACCTTC. Amino acids: CATSRPGTGNYGYTF.

This chain uses TRBV4-1 with TRBJ1-3, with no clear D. V lost 0 bases and J lost 4, with 13 bases in between. The CDR3 loop spans 16 amino acids. CDR1 is MGHRA, CDR2 YSYEKL, per germline. CDR3 protein: CASSQDLGRGGNTIYF. DNA of the CDR3: TGCGCCAGCAGCCAAGATTTGGGTCGAGGGGGAAACACCATATATTTT.

The V gene is TRBV5-6, the J gene TRBJ2-6; TRBD1 might be the D (6 bases). Per the germline V gene, CDR1 is SGHDT and CDR2 is YYEEEE. V was clipped by 4 bases and J by 0 bases, with 14 bases between them. The CDR3 has 17 amino acids. The CDR3 sequence is CASSQTGRRSGANVLTF. CDR3 bases: TGTGCCAGCAGCCAAACAGGGAGACGCTCTGGGGCCAACGTCCTGACTTTC.

This chain uses TRBV5-6 with TRBJ2-4; a possible D gene is TRBD2 (7 bases). V was cut by 4 bases and J by 3 bases, with 17 bases left in between. Per germline, CDR1 SGHDT and CDR2 YYEEEE. CDR3 length: 16 residues. The CDR3 bases are TGTGCCAGCAGCCGCTGGGGGGGGGCAGGCAAAAACATTCAGTACTTC. The encoded protein is CASSRWGGAGKNIQYF.

The rearrangement links TRBV7-6 to TRBJ2-2; 7 bases are a match to TRBD1. V gave up 6 bases and J gave up 7 bases; unmatched junction bases: 8. The CDR3 is 14 amino acids. The germline CDR1 and CDR2 sequences are SGHVS and FNYEAQ. The CDR3 DNA reads TGTGCCAGCAGGGATATCGGACAGGTCGGGGAGCTGTTTTTT. It specifies CASRDIGQVGELFF.

The chain links TRBV27 to TRBJ2-5; the match to TRBD2 covers 7 bases. Germline CDR1 and CDR2: MNHEY and SMNVEV (reference sequence). The CDR3 length is 13 residues. V dropped 5 bases and J dropped 7; count of bases not matched to a gene: 7. CDR3 loop: CASSPLGGGTQYF. Written as DNA, the CDR3 is TGTGCCAGCAGTCCCCTAGGCGGGGGGACCCAGTACTTC.

This clone has only a few counts. The genes are TRBV28 and TRBJ2-7, with D maybe TRBD2 (5 bases). The CDR3 spans 12 residues. V was pared by 1 base and J by 6 bases, with 7 bases between. CDR1 MDHEN and CDR2 SYDVKM come from the germline V gene. CDR3 residues: CASSLFRGEQYF. The CDR3 coding sequence is TGTGCCAGCAGTTTATTTCGGGGCGAGCAGTACTTC.

The chain links TRBV5-6 to TRBJ2-2; the match to TRBD1 covers 10 bases. Germline V gene data show CDR1 as SGHDT and CDR2 as YYEEEE. The junction had 12 bases not matched to a gene; V was cut back by 5 bases and J by 8 bases. This CDR3 is built from 16 residues. The CDR3 DNA sequence: TGTGCCAGCAGGGACCGGACAGGGGGTATTTTTGGGGAGCTGTTTTTT. Protein: CASRDRTGGIFGELFF.

This clone appeared a few times. The chain recombines TRBV9 with TRBJ2-1, with 11 bases identical to TRBD2. Per the germline V gene, CDR1 is SGDLS and CDR2 is YYNGEE. The V gene end was trimmed by 0 bases and the J gene end by 6 bases; junction bases not matched to a gene: 5. The CDR3 totals 16 residues. In nucleotides, the CDR3 is TGTGCCAGCAGCGTAGCCGAAGGGACTAGCGGCAATGAGCAGTTCTTC. Its translation: CASSVAEGTSGNEQFF.